Described below is a single TCR beta chain sequence and its context. Its specificity is not known. These data belong to a study of naive and memory T cell subsets. Per the germline V gene, CDR1 is MDHEN and CDR2 is SYDVKM. V lost 4 bases and J lost 10, with 8 bases in between. The CDR3 runs 11 residues. Cells stained for CD3, CD4, CD8, CD45RA, CD27 and viability were sorted into four CD45RA/CD27 subsets. Two oligonucleotides, mixed equimolar, formed the beta constant-region primer covering TRBC1 and TRBC2. Ligated cDNA was amplified by four rounds of PCR with nested alpha and beta constant-region primers and SP2. In TCRdb, the UMI-ligation and nested PCR reads were re-called with MiXCR into one record per CDR3 protein. The data show under 150,000 distinct CDR3 sequences, with about 20% seen just once and about 0.6% held by the top ten. Whole-study results and caveats: A few larger clonotypes appeared in naive repertoires, especially CD8, possibly memory cells re-expressing CD45RA. In naive cells, over 95% of TCR sequences were seen only once. From naive to CM, EM and EMRA, diversity decreased and Gini increased. TCR counts from RNA may reflect activation-linked expression changes.

This TCR was sampled from a human donor in good health. The sample taken for sequencing was naive CD8+ T cells from blood. V is TRBV28 and J is TRBJ2-1; D gene ambiguous. CDR3 region: CASSSLHEQFF. Here the CDR3 DNA reads TGTGCCAGCAGTTCGCTTCACGAGCAGTTCTTC. Full variable domain (remainder filled in from reference TRBV28 and TRBJ2-1): DVKVTQSSRYLVKRTGEKVFLECVQDMDHENMFWYRQDPGLGLRLIYFSYDVKMKEKGDIPEGYSVSREKKERFSLILESASTNQTSMYLCASSSLHEQFFGPGTRLTVL.